This TCR beta chain was found in a study of T cell repertoires in cytomegalovirus infection. About the study: Public signatures in TCR beta pointed to CMV infection and matching HLA type.

This clonotype showed up just a few times. Antigen unknown. V lost 4 bases to trimming and J lost 2 bases; unmatched junction nucleotides: 7. Per germline, CDR1 SGHRS and CDR2 YFSETQ. CDR3 length equals 16 residues. From the reads, TCRdb called clonotypes with MiXCR, one entry per CDR3 protein. This repertoire shows 46,000 or so distinct CDR3 sequences, about 20% found once; its top ten account for around 20%. The receptor comes from a human donor in good health (CMV status not recorded). Some clones in this sample may be carry-over from other donors' samples. The rearrangement links TRBV5-1 to TRBJ2-1, with 9 bases that match TRBD2. The sequenced sample was PBMCs, sequenced either directly or after in vitro stimulation (not recorded which). The CDR3 DNA is TGCGCCAGCAGCCTTAGCGGGAGCGGCCCCTACAATGAGCAGTTCTTC. Protein product: CASSLSGSGPYNEQFF.